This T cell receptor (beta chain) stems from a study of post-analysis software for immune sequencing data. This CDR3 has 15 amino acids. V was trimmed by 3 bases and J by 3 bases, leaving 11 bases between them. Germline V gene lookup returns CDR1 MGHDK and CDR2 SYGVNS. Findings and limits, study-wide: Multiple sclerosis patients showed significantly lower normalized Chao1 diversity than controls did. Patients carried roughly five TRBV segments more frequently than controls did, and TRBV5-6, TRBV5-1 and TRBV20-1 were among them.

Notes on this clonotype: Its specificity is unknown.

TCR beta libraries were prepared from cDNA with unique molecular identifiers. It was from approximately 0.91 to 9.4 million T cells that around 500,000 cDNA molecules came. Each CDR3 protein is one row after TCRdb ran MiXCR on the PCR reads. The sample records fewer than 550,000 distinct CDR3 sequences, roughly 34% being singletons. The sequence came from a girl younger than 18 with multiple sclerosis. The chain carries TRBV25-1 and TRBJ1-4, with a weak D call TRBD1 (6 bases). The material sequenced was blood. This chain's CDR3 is CASSDHGGANEKLFF. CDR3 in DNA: TGTGCCAGCAGTGACCACGGGGGCGCTAATGAAAAACTGTTTTTT.